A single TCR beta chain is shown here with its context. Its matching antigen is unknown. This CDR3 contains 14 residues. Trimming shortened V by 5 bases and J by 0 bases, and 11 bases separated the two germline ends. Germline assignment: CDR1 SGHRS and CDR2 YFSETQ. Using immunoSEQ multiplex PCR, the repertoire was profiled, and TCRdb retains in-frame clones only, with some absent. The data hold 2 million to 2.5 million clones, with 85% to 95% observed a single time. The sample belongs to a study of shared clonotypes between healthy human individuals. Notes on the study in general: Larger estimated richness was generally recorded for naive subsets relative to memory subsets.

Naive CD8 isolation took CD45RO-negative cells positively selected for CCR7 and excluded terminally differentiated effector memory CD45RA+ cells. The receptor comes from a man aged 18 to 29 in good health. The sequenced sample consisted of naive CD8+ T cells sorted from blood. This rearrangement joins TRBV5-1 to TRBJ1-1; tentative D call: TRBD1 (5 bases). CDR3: CASSSPGVNTEAFF. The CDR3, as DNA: TGCGCCAGCAGTTCTCCGGGGGTGAACACTGAAGCTTTCTTT.